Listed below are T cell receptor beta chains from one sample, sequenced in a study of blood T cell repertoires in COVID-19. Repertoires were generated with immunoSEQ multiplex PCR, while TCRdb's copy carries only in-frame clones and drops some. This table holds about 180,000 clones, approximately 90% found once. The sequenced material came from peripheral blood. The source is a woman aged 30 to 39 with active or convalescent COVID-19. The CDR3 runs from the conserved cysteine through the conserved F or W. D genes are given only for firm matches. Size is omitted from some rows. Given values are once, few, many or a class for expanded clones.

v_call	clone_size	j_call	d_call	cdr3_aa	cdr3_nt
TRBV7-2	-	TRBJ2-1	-	CASSLDRVGNEQFF	TGTGCCAGCAGCTTAGACAGGGTAGGGAATGAGCAGTTCTTC
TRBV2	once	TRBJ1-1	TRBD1	CASSDWTGNTEAFF	TGTGCCAGCAGTGACTGGACAGGGAACACTGAAGCTTTCTTT
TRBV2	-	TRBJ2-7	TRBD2	CASSGRGLAGRAYEQYF	TGTGCCAGCAGTGGCCGGGGACTAGCGGGAAGGGCATACGAGCAGTACTTC
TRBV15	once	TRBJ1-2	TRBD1	CATSRVRGELGYTF	TGTGCCACCAGCAGGGTCAGGGGGGAATTAGGCTACACCTTC
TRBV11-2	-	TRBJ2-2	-	CASSRDSSNTGELFF	TGTGCCAGCAGCCGGGACTCGTCGAACACCGGGGAGCTGTTTTTT
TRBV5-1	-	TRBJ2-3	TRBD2	CASSDPAGGDTQYF	TGCGCCAGCAGCGATCCAGCGGGAGGAGATACGCAGTATTTT
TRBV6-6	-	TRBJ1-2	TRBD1	CASRLHNPGQGSGYTF	TGTGCCAGCAGACTCCACAATCCGGGACAGGGAAGCGGCTACACCTTC
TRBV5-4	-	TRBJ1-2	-	CASSLAGRRLYGYTF	TGTGCCAGCAGCTTGGCCGGGAGACGGCTCTATGGCTACACCTTC
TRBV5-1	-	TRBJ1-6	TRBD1	CASAGSLTGGNSPLHF	TGCGCCAGCGCCGGAAGCCTCACAGGGGGTAATTCACCCCTCCACTTT
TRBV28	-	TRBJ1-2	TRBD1	CASSLKLGQGSHF	TGTGCCAGCAGTTTAAAGCTGGGACAGGGTTCTCACTTC
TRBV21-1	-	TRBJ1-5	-	CASSKAWDREQPQHF	TGTGCCAGCAGCAAAGCTTGGGACAGGGAGCAGCCCCAGCATTTT
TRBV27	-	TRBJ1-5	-	CASSRTTPSNQPQHF	TGTGCCAGCAGTCGGACAACCCCTAGCAATCAGCCCCAGCATTTT
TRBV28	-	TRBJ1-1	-	CASSPRRWANTEAFF	TGTGCCAGCAGTCCGAGGAGGTGGGCGAACACTGAAGCTTTCTTT
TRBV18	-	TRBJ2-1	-	CASSFSTAYNEQFF	TGTGCCAGCTCATTTTCCACAGCCTACAATGAGCAGTTCTTC
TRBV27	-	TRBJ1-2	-	CASSPNNRAYGYTF	TGTGCCAGCAGTCCGAACAACAGGGCCTATGGCTACACCTTC
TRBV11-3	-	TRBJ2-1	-	CASSRAAGRLNSYNEQFF	TGTGCCAGCAGCCGGGCGGCGGGGCGCTTAAACTCCTACAATGAGCAGTTCTTC
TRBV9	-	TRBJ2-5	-	CASSVDPRGETQYF	TGTGCCAGCAGCGTAGACCCCCGAGGAGAGACCCAGTACTTC
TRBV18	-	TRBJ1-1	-	CASSPPDGANTEAFF	TGTGCCAGCTCACCTCCCGACGGAGCGAACACTGAAGCTTTCTTT
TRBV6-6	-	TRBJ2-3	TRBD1	CASSYDGQVSTDTQYF	TGTGCCAGCAGTTACGACGGACAGGTGAGCACAGATACGCAGTATTTT
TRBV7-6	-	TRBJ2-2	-	CASSPRGQNTGELFF	TGTGCCAGCAGCCCTCGGGGACAGAACACCGGGGAGCTGTTTTTT
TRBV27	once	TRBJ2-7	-	CASSLGSTYEQYF	TGTGCCAGCAGTTTGGGCTCGACGTACGAGCAGTACTTC
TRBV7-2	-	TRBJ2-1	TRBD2	CASSRELAGGNNEQFF	TGTGCCAGCAGCAGAGAGCTAGCGGGGGGGAACAATGAGCAGTTCTTC
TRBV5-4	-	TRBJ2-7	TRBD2	CASSPNLAGGPGEQYF	TGTGCCAGCAGCCCGAACCTAGCGGGAGGGCCGGGCGAGCAGTACTTC
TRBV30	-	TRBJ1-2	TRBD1	CAWAGGFWYGYTF	TGTGCCTGGGCAGGGGGCTTTTGGTATGGCTACACCTTC
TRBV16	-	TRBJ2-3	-	CASSQGGIRTDTQYF	TGTGCCAGCAGCCAAGGCGGCATTCGCACAGATACGCAGTATTTT
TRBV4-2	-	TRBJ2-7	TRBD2	CASSQEPGLAGVYEQYF	TGTGCCAGCAGCCAAGAACCCGGACTAGCGGGAGTGTACGAGCAGTACTTC
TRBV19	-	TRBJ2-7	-	CASIGAGTYEQYF	TGTGCCAGTATAGGAGCGGGCACCTACGAGCAGTACTTC
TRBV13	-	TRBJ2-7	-	CASSLRAVSYEQYF	TGTGCCAGCAGCTTACGAGCGGTTTCCTACGAGCAGTACTTC
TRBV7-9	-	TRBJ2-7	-	CASSLGGQQYEQYF	TGTGCCAGCAGCTTAGGTGGGCAGCAATACGAGCAGTACTTC
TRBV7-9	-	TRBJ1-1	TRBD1	CASSQRQGSTEAFF	TGTGCCAGCAGCCAAAGACAGGGTAGCACTGAAGCTTTCTTT
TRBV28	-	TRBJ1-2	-	CASSFAQNYGYTF	TGTGCCAGCAGTTTCGCACAGAACTATGGCTACACCTTC
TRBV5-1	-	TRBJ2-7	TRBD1	CASTPGTGVEQYF	TGCGCCAGCACCCCTGGGACAGGCGTCGAGCAGTACTTC
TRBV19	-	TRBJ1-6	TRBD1	CASSEDRGNSPLHF	TGTGCCAGTAGCGAGGACAGGGGGAATTCACCCCTCCACTTT
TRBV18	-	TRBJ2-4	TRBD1	CASSPAGQGNIQYF	TGTGCCAGCTCACCAGCGGGACAGGGAAACATTCAGTACTTC
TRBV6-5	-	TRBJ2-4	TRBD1	CASSKADRGNIQYF	TGTGCCAGCAGCAAAGCAGACAGGGGGAACATTCAGTACTTC
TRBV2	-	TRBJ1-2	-	CASSPTEYGYTF	TGTGCCAGCAGCCCGACGGAGTATGGCTACACCTTC
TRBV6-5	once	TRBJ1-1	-	CAIWRDTEAFF	TGTGCCATTTGGCGGGACACTGAAGCTTTCTTT
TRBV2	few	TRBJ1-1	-	CASTQVENTEAFF	TGTGCCAGCACCCAAGTAGAGAACACTGAAGCTTTCTTT
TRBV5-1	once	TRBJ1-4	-	CASRKDSLNEKLFF	TGCGCCAGCAGGAAGGACAGTCTTAATGAAAAACTGTTTTTT
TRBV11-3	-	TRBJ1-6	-	CASSLGRQYNSPLHF	TGTGCCAGCAGCTTAGGCAGACAGTATAATTCACCCCTCCACTTT
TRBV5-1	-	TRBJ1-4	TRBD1	CASSTTGVATNEKLFF	TGCGCCAGCAGCACTACAGGGGTGGCAACTAATGAAAAACTGTTTTTT
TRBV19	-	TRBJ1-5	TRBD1	CASSINRGDQPQHF	TGTGCCAGTAGTATAAACAGGGGTGATCAGCCCCAGCATTTT
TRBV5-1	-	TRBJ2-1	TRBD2	CASSLESSGAYNEQFF	TGCGCCAGCAGCTTGGAGTCTAGCGGGGCCTACAATGAGCAGTTCTTC
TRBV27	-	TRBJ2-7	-	CASSQSPISYEQYF	TGTGCCAGCAGCCAATCCCCCATTTCCTACGAGCAGTACTTC
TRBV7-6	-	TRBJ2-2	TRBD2	CASSFRASGRASTGELFF	TGTGCCAGCAGCTTCCGGGCTAGCGGGAGGGCTAGCACCGGGGAGCTGTTTTTT
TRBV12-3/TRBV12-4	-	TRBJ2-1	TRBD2	CASSPSGEQFF	TGTGCCAGCAGCCCGAGCGGGGAACAGTTCTTC
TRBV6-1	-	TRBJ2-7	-	CASSEVSGRGGEQYF	TGTGCCAGCAGTGAGGTGTCGGGGAGGGGGGGCGAGCAGTACTTC
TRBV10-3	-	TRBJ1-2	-	CAISAVRDGYTF	TGTGCCATCAGTGCGGTCCGGGATGGCTACACCTTC
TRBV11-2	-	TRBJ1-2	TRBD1	CASSLGQGGYGYTF	TGTGCCAGCAGCTTAGGACAGGGGGGCTATGGCTACACCTTC
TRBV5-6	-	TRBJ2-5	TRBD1	CASSLWDRGIQETQYF	TGTGCCAGCAGCCTTTGGGACAGGGGGATCCAAGAGACCCAGTACTTC
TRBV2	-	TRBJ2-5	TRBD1	CASGRQGSVEETQYF	TGTGCCAGCGGCCGACAGGGAAGCGTTGAAGAGACCCAGTACTTC
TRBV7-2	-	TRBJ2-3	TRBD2	CASSFGLAGATDTQYF	TGTGCCAGCAGCTTCGGACTAGCGGGCGCCACAGATACGCAGTATTTT
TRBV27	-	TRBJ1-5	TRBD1	CASSLFSPGQGAYGNQPQHF	TGTGCCAGCAGTTTATTTTCCCCAGGGCAGGGGGCCTATGGCAATCAGCCCCAGCATTTT
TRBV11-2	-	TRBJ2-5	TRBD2	CASSRGTSGDETQYF	TGTGCCAGCAGCCGCGGGACTAGCGGGGATGAGACCCAGTACTTC